The 19 T cell receptor beta chains listed next were all sequenced from one sample in a study of blood T cells in healthy people across ages. Combining a sample-barcoded 5' primer with a J-beta primer mix, a second PCR ran for 7 to 11 cycles. TCRdb itself ran the 5' RACE reads through MiXCR, one entry per CDR3 protein. The sample has about 2 million distinct CDR3 sequences, about 50% seen once. The sample consisted of blood. These receptors were collected from a woman aged 40 to 50 in good health.

The J gene is TRBJ2-4, the V gene TRBV7-3; 11 bases line up with TRBD1. Germline V gives CDR1 SGHTA, CDR2 FQGTGA. J was trimmed by 12 bases and V by 1 base; bases with no gene match: 8. This CDR3 contains 15 residues. For the CDR3, the DNA is TGTGCCAGCAGCTTAAACCCGGGACAGGGGGTGGATCAGTACTTC. It yields the protein CASSLNPGQGVDQYF.

The rearrangement uses TRBV6-2 or TRBV6-3 and TRBJ2-7; D gene uncertain. The germline V gene encodes CDR1 MNHEY and CDR2 SVGEGT. The V and J ends lost 2 bases and 6 bases respectively, with 14 bases between them. The length of the CDR3 is 14 residues. The CDR3 region is CASSYNGPPGEQYF. The CDR3 bases are TGTGCCAGCAGTTACAACGGGCCGCCGGGCGAGCAGTACTTC.

This clonotype was observed a handful of times. The chain is built from TRBV9 and TRBJ2-1, with 7 nucleotides matching TRBD2. Germline trimming cut 4 bases from V and 2 bases from J; bases unmatched to any gene: 6. There are 15 residues in the CDR3. Germline-derived CDR1 and CDR2 are SGDLS and YYNGEE. The chain's CDR3 is CASSPRLATYNEQFF. The CDR3 DNA sequence: TGTGCCAGCAGCCCCCGACTAGCCACCTACAATGAGCAGTTCTTC.

This clonotype appeared a few times. This rearrangement joins TRBV7-9 to TRBJ1-1, with 7 positions matching TRBD1. The CDR3 is made up of 14 amino acids. Germline assignment: CDR1 SEHNR and CDR2 FQNEAQ (reference sequence). Germline trimming cut 1 base from V and 4 bases from J; bases unmatched to any gene: 3. The CDR3 bases are TGTGCCAGCAGCTTAGGCGGGACAGCCACTGAAGCTTTCTTT. Encoded protein: CASSLGGTATEAFF.

J is TRBJ1-2 and V is TRBV9, with D possibly TRBD1 on 5 matching bases. Trimming took off 7 bases at V and 3 bases at J, with 13 bases between the two ends. Germline-derived CDR1 and CDR2 are SGDLS and YYNGEE. CDR3 length: 13 amino acids. The CDR3 region is CASRNSRDYGYTF. The CDR3 nucleotides read TGTGCCAGCCGCAATTCCAGGGACTATGGCTACACCTTC.

A few counts support this clonotype. This chain uses TRBV28 with TRBJ2-5; 7 nucleotides match TRBD1. The trim removed 1 base at V and 2 bases at J, leaving 7 bases unmatched. The CDR3 contains 16 residues. Germline CDR1 is MDHEN and CDR2 is SYDVKM. The chain's CDR3 is CASSLSGQVIQETQYF. The CDR3 nucleotides are TGTGCCAGCAGTTTATCAGGACAGGTTATTCAAGAGACCCAGTACTTC.

This clonotype was seen a single time. The J gene is TRBJ1-5, the V gene TRBV27, with 7 bases aligning to TRBD1. V lost 6 bases, J lost 3 bases, and 8 bases stayed unmatched. The CDR3 loop spans 15 amino acids. Germline CDR1 reads MNHEY; CDR2 reads SMNVEV (reference sequence). The CDR3 here is CASRQRQGFNQPQHF. CDR3 DNA: TGTGCCAGCAGGCAGAGACAGGGTTTCAATCAGCCCCAGCATTTT.

The chain links TRBV9 to TRBJ2-7, with D tentatively TRBD2 (5 bases). Germline CDR1 reads SGDLS; CDR2 reads YYNGEE. V lost 0 bases and J 2 bases, leaving 9 bases between the germline ends. The CDR3 totals 14 residues. The CDR3 bases are TGTGCCAGCAGCGTAGAGGAGAGGGCCTACGAGCAGTACTTC. Its translation: CASSVEERAYEQYF.

Only a few counts were recorded for this clonotype. V is TRBV7-2 and J is TRBJ2-7; 7 bases agree with TRBD1. Germline V CDR1 and CDR2: SGHTA, FQGNSA. This CDR3 contains 16 residues. The trim removed 1 base at V and 6 bases at J, leaving 12 bases unmatched. The CDR3 bases are TGTGCCAGCAGCTTAGTTGGCGGCGGACAGGTAACCGAGCAGTACTTC. This translates into CASSLVGGGQVTEQYF.

V usage is TRBV2 and J usage is TRBJ1-4, with 7 positions matching TRBD1. The CDR3 runs 14 residues. Losses at the gene ends were 3 bases for V and 10 bases for J; bases not matched to a gene: 8. Germline-derived CDR1 and CDR2 are SNHLY and FYNNEI. The chain's CDR3 is CASSENRGKVKLFF. The DNA of the CDR3 is TGTGCCAGCAGTGAGAACAGGGGAAAAGTAAAACTGTTTTTT.

V usage is TRBV6-2 or TRBV6-3 and J usage is TRBJ2-1, with 9 bases lining up with TRBD2. Germline V gene lookup returns CDR1 MNHEY and CDR2 SVGEGT. This CDR3 comprises 16 residues. Losses at the gene ends were 1 base for V and 4 bases for J; bases not matched to a gene: 5. CDR3 in amino acids: CASSYLGTSYYNEQFF. The CDR3 coding sequence is TGTGCCAGCAGTTACTTGGGGACTAGCTATTACAATGAGCAGTTCTTC.

In this sample, this clonotype turned up a few times. The rearrangement uses TRBV20-1 and TRBJ2-3, with unresolved D. In germline, CDR1 is DFQATT, CDR2 SNEGSKA (reference sequence). CDR3 length equals 14 residues. The ends were cut back, 3 bases at V and 3 bases at J, with 13 bases in the middle. CDR3 sequence reads: CSARVLKATDTQYF. Written as DNA, the CDR3 is TGCAGTGCTAGGGTACTAAAGGCGACAGATACGCAGTATTTT.

The chain is built from TRBV20-1 and TRBJ2-1, with D possibly TRBD1 on 6 matching bases. The V gene lost 2 bases and the J gene lost 12 bases, with 8 bases spanning the gap. CDR1 is DFQATT and CDR2 is SNEGSKA in the germline V gene (reference sequence). The CDR3 is 10 residues long. CDR3 DNA sequence: TGCAGTGCTAGATTAGGGGGGCAGTTCTTC. The encoded protein is CSARLGGQFF.

This sequence joins TRBV4-3 and TRBJ1-6; the D gene is possibly TRBD1 (6 bases). CDR1 LGHNA and CDR2 YSLEER come from the germline V gene. V gave up 2 bases and J gave up 6 bases, with 11 bases separating them. This CDR3 has 15 residues. The CDR3 sequence: CASSQSGQPNSPLHF. In DNA form, the CDR3 reads TGCGCCAGCAGCCAATCAGGACAGCCTAATTCACCCCTCCACTTT.

The V and J genes are TRBV3-1 and TRBJ2-2, with 8 nucleotides matching TRBD1. With V trimmed by 3 bases and J by 0 bases, 6 bases remained unmatched. The CDR3 covers 17 residues. The germline V gene encodes CDR1 LGHDT and CDR2 YNNKEL (reference sequence). The CDR3 sequence: CASSHYRTGTNTGELFF. DNA of the CDR3: TGTGCCAGCAGCCATTATAGGACAGGGACGAACACCGGGGAGCTGTTTTTT. Combining the CDR3 with reference TRBV3-1 and TRBJ2-2 gives the whole variable domain DTAVSQTPKYLVTQMGNDKSIKCEQNLGHDTMYWYKQDSKKFLKIMFSYNNKELIINETVPNRFSPKSPDKAHLNLHINSLELGDSAVYFCASSHYRTGTNTGELFFGEGSRLTVL.

The rearrangement links TRBV28 to TRBJ2-3; D possibly corresponds to TRBD2 (5 bases). Looked up from germline, CDR1 is MDHEN and CDR2 is SYDVKM. This CDR3 has 15 residues. V shed 2 bases and J shed 5 bases, with 14 bases lying between them. As DNA, the CDR3 is TGTGCCAGCAGTTTAATCAGGACCCGGGGAGATACGCAGTATTTT. This translates into CASSLIRTRGDTQYF.

The V gene is TRBV6-1, the J gene TRBJ2-1; D remains unclear. V was cut by 6 bases and J by 5 bases, with 8 bases left in between. Germline V gives CDR1 MNHNS, CDR2 SASEGT. This CDR3 region has 12 residues. In DNA form, the CDR3 reads TGTGCCAGCAGGGCGCTCGACAATGAGCAGTTCTTC. Amino acids: CASRALDNEQFF.

This clonotype has just a few counts. The chain carries TRBV5-6 and TRBJ2-1; no reliable D call. Trimming removed 3 bases from V and 7 bases from J, with 8 bases in between. The CDR3 is made up of 12 amino acids. CDR1 is SGHDT, CDR2 YYEEEE, per germline. The CDR3 DNA is TGTGCCAGCAGCTCGACCCAGAATGAGCAGTTCTTC. Residues: CASSSTQNEQFF. Full variable domain (missing parts from reference TRBV5-6 and TRBJ2-1): DAGVTQSPTHLIKTRGQQVTLRCSPKSGHDTVSWYQQALGQGPQFIFQYYEEEERQRGNFPDRFSGHQFPNYSSELNVNALLLGDSALYLCASSSTQNEQFFGPGTRLTVL.

This clonotype has a single count. The chain links TRBV3-1 to TRBJ1-4; D is unclear. Germline V CDR1 and CDR2: LGHDT, YNNKEL (reference sequence). V was trimmed by 4 bases and J by 7 bases, leaving 13 bases between them. The CDR3 spans 14 residues. This CDR3 reads CASSPSGLIEKLFF. The CDR3 nucleotides are TGTGCCAGCAGCCCCTCCGGCCTGATTGAAAAACTGTTTTTT.